This TCR beta chain appears in the sequencing data of a study of blood T cell repertoires in COVID-19. Study summary: In each case, the material was cDNA or gDNA derived from T cells, B-cell-depleted T cells, or PBMCs.

The CDR3 length is 15 residues. The ends were cut back, 3 bases at V and 1 base at J, with 12 bases in the middle. CDR1 and CDR2 (germline): SGHTA, FQGNSA. Sequenced by immunoSEQ multiplex PCR; TCRdb stores in-frame clones only, minus some. Here the sample spans roughly 65,000 clones, 80% to 90% being singletons. Sequencing was done on a sample of peripheral blood. The sequence was collected from a man older than 75 with acute or convalescent COVID-19. V usage is TRBV7-2 and J usage is TRBJ2-5, with D unclear. Here the CDR3 DNA reads TGTGCCAGCAGCTTGATCGCGGAAATCCAAGAGACCCAGTACTTC. Its protein product is CASSLIAEIQETQYF.